Listed below are T cell receptor beta chains from one sample, sequenced in a study of blood T cells in healthy people across ages. TCRdb itself ran the 5' RACE reads through MiXCR, one entry per CDR3 protein. The sample has around 970,000 distinct CDR3 sequences, roughly half seen once. Material for sequencing was blood. Receptor source: an older woman in good health. The CDR3 runs from the conserved cysteine through the conserved F or W. Fields, in order: clone size, J gene, V gene, D gene, CDR3 protein, CDR3 DNA. The D gene is left open where the match is weak. Expanded clones get a size class; other rows say once, few or many, or leave the size out.

few TRBJ1-2 TRBV4-1 TRBD1 CASRPPGQKGTGYGYTF TGCGCCAGCAGGCCTCCGGGACAGAAGGGGACTGGCTATGGCTACACCTTC
NA TRBJ2-7 TRBV4-1 NA CASRGVDSYEQYF TGCGCCAGCAGGGGGGTGGATTCCTACGAGCAGTACTTC
few TRBJ2-3 TRBV3-1 NA CASSTAGTQYF TGTGCCAGCAGCACGGCGGGTACGCAGTATTTT
NA TRBJ2-7 TRBV11-2 NA CASSLAFRRSYEQYF TGTGCCAGCAGCTTAGCTTTTCGCCGCTCCTACGAGCAGTACTTC
NA TRBJ2-2 TRBV12-3/TRBV12-4 TRBD1 CASRLGRQGRTGELFF TGTGCCAGCAGGCTAGGGAGACAGGGTCGAACCGGGGAGCTGTTTTTT
once TRBJ1-2 TRBV7-9 NA CASSPYRQGGGYTF TGTGCCAGCAGCCCCTACCGGCAGGGTGGTGGCTACACCTTC
NA TRBJ1-2 TRBV15 NA CATSRDRPDGAYGYTF TGTGCCACCAGCAGAGATAGACCAGACGGGGCTTATGGCTACACCTTC
NA TRBJ2-5 TRBV9 TRBD2 CASSAGLAPDRETQYF TGTGCCAGCAGCGCGGGACTAGCGCCTGATAGGGAGACCCAGTACTTC
NA TRBJ2-3 TRBV7-9 TRBD2 CASRSGTSGRRLRTDTQYF TGTGCCAGCAGAAGCGGGACTAGCGGGAGAAGATTGCGGACAGATACGCAGTATTTT
NA TRBJ2-1 TRBV3-1 TRBD2 CASSLRTSGTSRNEQFF TGTGCCAGCAGCCTTAGGACTAGCGGGACATCTCGCAATGAGCAGTTCTTC
NA TRBJ1-5 TRBV20-1 NA CSASEGIGNQPQHF TGCAGTGCTAGTGAGGGAATCGGGAATCAGCCCCAGCATTTT
NA TRBJ2-7 TRBV5-1 TRBD1 CASSPGTGDSYEQYF TGCGCCAGCAGCCCCGGGACAGGTGACTCCTACGAGCAGTACTTC
NA TRBJ2-1 TRBV24-1 NA CATSDSAYNEQFF TGTGCCACCAGTGATTCTGCTTACAATGAGCAGTTCTTC
many TRBJ2-7 TRBV12-3/TRBV12-4 TRBD1 CASSLAGTGGYEQYF TGTGCCAGCAGCTTAGCGGGGACAGGGGGCTACGAGCAGTACTTC
NA TRBJ1-2 TRBV6-5 TRBD1 CASSYKRTGGMGYTF TGTGCCAGCAGTTACAAGCGGACAGGGGGCATGGGCTACACCTTC
NA TRBJ2-5 TRBV29-1 TRBD1 CSVEGTGLRETQYF TGCAGCGTTGAGGGGACAGGGTTGCGGGAGACCCAGTACTTC
NA TRBJ1-2 TRBV28 NA CASSPFDRSFYGYTF TGTGCCAGCAGCCCTTTCGACAGGAGCTTCTATGGCTACACCTTC
NA TRBJ1-1 TRBV7-9 NA CASSPGGRQNTEAFF TGTGCCAGCAGCCCGGGCGGGCGCCAGAACACTGAAGCTTTCTTT
few TRBJ2-1 TRBV29-1 TRBD2 CSVDFLGAGGLNEQFF TGCAGCGTTGATTTTCTAGGAGCGGGAGGTCTTAATGAGCAGTTCTTC
NA TRBJ1-2 TRBV7-9 NA CASSQGTTANYGYTF TGTGCCAGCAGCCAAGGAACGACAGCTAACTATGGCTACACCTTC
once TRBJ1-1 TRBV12-3/TRBV12-4 NA CASSLERDAFF TGTGCCAGCAGTTTAGAAAGGGATGCTTTCTTT
NA TRBJ1-1 TRBV4-1 TRBD1 CASSQDKRQGGTEAFF TGCGCCAGCAGCCAAGATAAAAGACAGGGAGGAACTGAAGCTTTCTTT
few TRBJ1-1 TRBV4-2 TRBD1 CASSQATGTGNTEAFF TGTGCCAGCAGCCAAGCGACAGGGACCGGGAACACTGAAGCTTTCTTT
once TRBJ1-2 TRBV27 NA CASRGWGPYGYTF TGTGCCAGCAGGGGGTGGGGACCCTATGGCTACACCTTC
few TRBJ2-5 TRBV7-2 NA CASSSSAGETQYF TGTGCCAGCAGCTCCTCAGCGGGAGAGACCCAGTACTTC
NA TRBJ2-7 TRBV20-1 TRBD2 CSARDPFGGGSSYEQYF TGCAGTGCTAGGGACCCCTTTGGCGGGGGGAGCTCCTACGAGCAGTACTTC
few TRBJ2-3 TRBV15 NA CATSRDGGMMRPNTNTDTQYF TGTGCCACCAGCAGAGATGGGGGGATGATGCGCCCAAACACTAATACAGATACGCAGTATTTT
NA TRBJ2-7 TRBV7-9 NA CASSLPTVTPYEQYF TGTGCCAGCAGCTTACCAACAGTAACCCCCTACGAGCAGTACTTC
NA TRBJ2-5 TRBV7-7 TRBD2 CASSPGLAGVRQETQYF TGTGCCAGCAGCCCGGGACTAGCGGGAGTTCGGCAAGAGACCCAGTACTTC
NA TRBJ2-3 TRBV9 NA CASSYGWAPDTQYF TGTGCCAGCAGCTACGGGTGGGCTCCCGATACGCAGTATTTT
NA TRBJ2-5 TRBV5-1 TRBD2 CASSPLLAVRETQYF TGCGCCAGCAGCCCGCTTCTAGCGGTGAGGGAGACCCAGTACTTC
few TRBJ2-1 TRBV29-1 NA CSGLGGRDSYNEQFF TGCAGCGGACTCGGGGGGCGGGACTCCTACAATGAGCAGTTCTTC
NA TRBJ1-5 TRBV28 NA CASSSPEALYQPQHF TGTGCCAGCAGTTCCCCCGAGGCGCTCTACCAGCCCCAGCATTTT
NA TRBJ1-3 TRBV6-1 NA CASSEGGNTIYF TGTGCCAGCAGTGAAGGGGGAAACACCATATATTTT
few TRBJ2-3 TRBV12-3/TRBV12-4 NA CASSLHVSTDTQYF TGTGCCAGCAGTTTACATGTCAGCACAGATACGCAGTATTTT
NA TRBJ1-2 TRBV7-2 TRBD1 CASNQDRNYGYTF TGTGCCAGCAACCAGGACAGGAACTATGGCTACACCTTC
NA TRBJ1-4 TRBV12-3/TRBV12-4 NA CASSLFTGAGEKLFF TGTGCCAGCAGTTTATTCACGGGGGCTGGAGAAAAACTGTTTTTT
NA TRBJ2-4 TRBV28 TRBD2 CASSLGTSGRADIQYF TGTGCCAGCAGCCTAGGGACTAGCGGGAGGGCGGACATTCAGTACTTC
NA TRBJ2-7 TRBV7-3 NA CASSPLGNIYEQYF TGTGCCAGCAGCCCGCTCGGGAATATCTACGAGCAGTACTTC
many TRBJ2-3 TRBV12-3/TRBV12-4 NA CASGRTGGADTQYF TGTGCCAGCGGAAGGACAGGAGGGGCAGATACGCAGTATTTT
NA TRBJ2-1 TRBV6-4 NA CASSVTSISGEQFF TGTGCCAGCAGTGTGACTAGTATAAGCGGTGAGCAGTTCTTC
NA TRBJ2-4 TRBV4-2 TRBD2 CASSQVAGGTQNIQYF TGTGCCAGCAGCCAAGTTGCGGGAGGGACCCAAAACATTCAGTACTTC
NA TRBJ2-1 TRBV6-1 NA CASSEQRGTEQFF TGTGCCAGCAGTGAACAGAGGGGCACTGAGCAGTTCTTC
NA TRBJ1-5 TRBV9 NA CASGQGGQPQHF TGTGCCAGCGGTCAGGGAGGTCAGCCCCAGCATTTT